This is a list of T cell receptor beta chains from one sample in a study of cytotoxic CD8 clonotypes in ibrutinib-treated CLL. Using immunoSEQ multiplex PCR, the repertoire was profiled, and TCRdb retains in-frame clones only, with some absent. The repertoire holds some 98,000 clones, approximately 82% seen once, with about 30% in the top ten. The specimen comprised PBMCs, sampled after 12 months of ibrutinib treatment. The receptors originated from a human donor with chronic lymphocytic leukemia. CDR3s include the opening cysteine and the closing phenylalanine or tryptophan. D genes are given only for firm matches. Rows give clone size only sometimes, using once, few, many, or a class for an expanded clone.

16,-,TRBD1,TRBJ1-1,TRBV25-1,TGTGCCAGCAGTGAGGGCTGGACAGGGACATTTGCTGAAGCTTTCTTT,CASSEGWTGTFAEAFF
16,-,-,TRBJ1-4,TRBV28,TGTGCCAGCAGTTCCAGGATCTTTTCAACTAATGAAAAACTGTTTTTT,CASSSRIFSTNEKLFF
17,-,-,TRBJ2-2,TRBV7-6,TGTGCCAGCAGCCCCAGGGGGGGGGCTTGGAACACCGGGGAGCTGTTTTTT,CASSPRGGAWNTGELFF
14,-,-,TRBJ1-1,TRBV13,TGTGCCAGCAGTCCGGGCGAGTTGGACACTGAAGCTTTCTTT,CASSPGELDTEAFF
15,-,-,TRBJ1-1,TRBV2,TGTGCCAGCACCTCCTTTATGGGGGCGAACACTGAAGCTTTCTTT,CASTSFMGANTEAFF
16,-,TRBD2,TRBJ2-5,TRBV18,TGTGCCAGCTCACCACGGAGCGGGGGGTACCAAGAGACCCAGTACTTC,CASSPRSGGYQETQYF
15,-,-,TRBJ2-3,TRBV7-7,TGTGCTAGCAGCTCTGGACAGACTAGCACAGATACGCAGTATTTT,CASSSGQTSTDTQYF
14,few,-,TRBJ2-5,TRBV29-1,TGCAGCGTTGCCTCTCCGGGACCCCGGGCAGCCCAGTACTTC,CSVASPGPRAAQYF
14,few,TRBD1,TRBJ1-5,TRBV28,TGTGCCAGCAGCCGACAGGGAAGCAATCAGCCCCAGCATTTT,CASSRQGSNQPQHF
11,-,-,TRBJ2-7,TRBV11-2,TGTGCCAGCAGCCGAGGGATCGAGCAGTACTTC,CASSRGIEQYF
16,-,-,TRBJ1-3,TRBV25-1,TGTGCCAGCAGTGAATCTCTCAAAGGTTCTGGAAACACCATATATTTT,CASSESLKGSGNTIYF
14,-,-,TRBJ2-7,TRBV7-2,TGTGCCAGCAGCTTAGGGCCTAGTGGGTACGAGCAGTACTTC,CASSLGPSGYEQYF
11,-,-,TRBJ1-3,TRBV10-3,TGTGCCGCGCTAGCTGGAAACACCATATATTTT,CAALAGNTIYF
17,-,TRBD2,TRBJ2-1,TRBV4-1,TGCGCCAGCAGCCAAGGGCCCGTGATAGCGGGGGGGTATGAGCAGTTCTTC,CASSQGPVIAGGYEQFF
14,-,-,TRBJ2-4,TRBV5-6,TGTGCCAGCAGCTTCGGGATCCCCGAAAACATTCAGTACTTC,CASSFGIPENIQYF
15,-,TRBD1,TRBJ2-3,TRBV12-5,TGTGCTAGTGGTTCCGGACAGGCCTCCACAGATACGCAGTATTTT,CASGSGQASTDTQYF
16,-,TRBD2,TRBJ2-5,TRBV25-1,TGTGCCAGCAGCGCGTTACAGGGACTAGGAGTCGAGACCCAGTACTTC,CASSALQGLGVETQYF
12,-,-,TRBJ2-5,TRBV7-9,TGTGCCAGTGCTTTGGGGGGAGAGACCCAGTACTTC,CASALGGETQYF
12,once,-,TRBJ2-1,TRBV27,TGTGCCAGCAGCTTCGCTCGGGGGGCGCAGTTCTTC,CASSFARGAQFF
16,-,-,TRBJ1-3,TRBV5-1,TGCGCCAGCAGTCTTCGCGGTCTGCACTCTGGAAACACCATATATTTT,CASSLRGLHSGNTIYF
14,-,TRBD2,TRBJ2-1,TRBV15,TGTGCCACCAGCAGAGCGGGGGGGCGGGATGAGCAGTTCTTC,CATSRAGGRDEQFF
16,-,TRBD1,TRBJ2-7,TRBV5-6,TGTGCCAGCAGCTATCCCGGGACAGGGGGCTCCTACGAGCAGTACTTC,CASSYPGTGGSYEQYF
13,once,-,TRBJ1-2,TRBV7-2,TGTGCCAGCAGCTTGAGGGGGGACTATGGCTACACCTTC,CASSLRGDYGYTF
13,-,-,TRBJ2-4,TRBV6-1,TGTGCCAGCAGTGACCTAGCCAAAAACATTCAGTACTTC,CASSDLAKNIQYF
15,once,-,TRBJ2-7,TRBV5-1,TGCGCCAGCAGCTTATTCGAGGGTGGTAGGAACGAGCAGTACTTC,CASSLFEGGRNEQYF
14,-,TRBD1,TRBJ2-7,TRBV30,TGTGCCTGGAGTGAAACAGGGGGCCGGGGAGAGCAGTACTTC,CAWSETGGRGEQYF
12,-,TRBD1,TRBJ2-4,TRBV19,TGTGCCAGTAAGGGACAGGGAAACATTCAGTACTTC,CASKGQGNIQYF
17,few,TRBD1,TRBJ2-3,TRBV7-3,TGTGCCAGCAGCAAAGAGGGACAGGGGACCGGCACAGATACGCAGTATTTT,CASSKEGQGTGTDTQYF
16,-,-,TRBJ1-2,TRBV2,TGTGCCAGCAGTGAAAGGGTCTTTAAAACCGACTATGGCTACACCTTC,CASSERVFKTDYGYTF
14,-,-,TRBJ2-7,TRBV2,TGTGCCAGCAGAAGACAGCTCAGTTCCTACGAGCAGTACTTC,CASRRQLSSYEQYF
15,-,-,TRBJ2-7,TRBV6-6,TGTGCCAGCAGTTACTCGAAGGAGGGCTATTACGAGCAGTACTTC,CASSYSKEGYYEQYF
14,-,-,TRBJ2-7,TRBV6-5,TGTGCCAGCAGGAGGGACGGGACCACCTACGAGCAGTACTTC,CASRRDGTTYEQYF
13,-,-,TRBJ1-2,TRBV9,TGTGCCAGCAGCGTAGAACCCAGCTATGGCTACACCTTC,CASSVEPSYGYTF
15,-,-,TRBJ2-4,TRBV7-8,TGTGCCAGCAGCCTAGATAGTGCCGCCAAAAACATTCAGTACTTC,CASSLDSAAKNIQYF
15,-,-,TRBJ1-3,TRBV4-2,TGTGCCAGCACCATGGACCGGAGCTCTGGAAACACCATATATTTT,CASTMDRSSGNTIYF
17,-,TRBD1,TRBJ1-2,TRBV7-9,TGTGCCAGCAGCGGCCAAGGGGGACAGGGGAAGAACTATGGCTACACCTTC,CASSGQGGQGKNYGYTF
15,-,-,TRBJ2-1,TRBV6-5,TGTGCCAGCAGTTACGAAGCGCGGCTCTACGATGAGCAGTTCTTC,CASSYEARLYDEQFF
14,-,TRBD1,TRBJ2-1,TRBV11-3,TGTGCCAGCAGCTTAGGGGGACAGTACAATGAGCAGTTCTTC,CASSLGGQYNEQFF
14,-,-,TRBJ1-6,TRBV6-5,TGTGCCAGCAGAACCGGGACCATAAATTCACCCCTCCACTTT,CASRTGTINSPLHF
17,-,TRBD1,TRBJ2-4,TRBV28,TGTGCCAGCAGTTCTCTCGGGACAGGGGGAGCCAAAAACATTCAGTACTTC,CASSSLGTGGAKNIQYF
13,few,-,TRBJ2-7,TRBV7-2,TGTGCCAGCAGCTTATACCGGCTTTACGAGCAGTACTTC,CASSLYRLYEQYF
11,-,-,TRBJ1-6,TRBV21-1,TGTGCCAGCAGCAAAGGCACACCCCTCCACTTT,CASSKGTPLHF
17,-,TRBD1,TRBJ1-5,TRBV28,TGTGCCAGCAGTTCCCTCGGACAGGGGAGTCGCAATCAGCCCCAGCATTTT,CASSSLGQGSRNQPQHF
14,-,-,TRBJ1-3,TRBV6-6,TGTGCCAGCACCCAAGGGGAATCTGGAAACACCATATATTTT,CASTQGESGNTIYF
14,few,-,TRBJ1-4,TRBV6-5,TGTGCCAGCAGTTCACTCACCCGGGAGCAAAAACTGTTTTTT,CASSSLTREQKLFF
15,-,-,TRBJ2-5,TRBV11-2,TGTGCCAGCAGCCCCGAGCCTACTAGATCTCAGACCCAGTACTTC,CASSPEPTRSQTQYF
14,-,-,TRBJ1-1,TRBV19,TGTGCCAGTAGTATGCTACCAGAGAACACTGAAGCTTTCTTT,CASSMLPENTEAFF
12,-,-,TRBJ1-2,TRBV5-1,TGCGCCAGCAGCTTGGATAACTATGGCTACACCTTC,CASSLDNYGYTF
15,-,TRBD1,TRBJ1-4,TRBV6-5,TGTGCCAGCAGCTTCGACAGGGACGGCGGTGAAAAACTGTTTTTT,CASSFDRDGGEKLFF
13,-,-,TRBJ2-7,TRBV2,TGTGCCAGCTCAACGGCAGGAGGCCACGAGCAGTACTTC,CASSTAGGHEQYF
14,-,-,TRBJ1-2,TRBV18,TGTGCCAGCTCACCACAGGATTTGGGCTATGGCTACACCTTC,CASSPQDLGYGYTF